This T cell receptor (beta chain) was recorded in a study of blood T cell repertoires in COVID-19. Study summary: Both acute and convalescent COVID-19 samples were obtained from the United States, Italy and Spain.

A note on this clone: One end of the junction varies from germline; a read error may be responsible.

TCRdb's copy holds only in-frame clones and misses some; the assay was immunoSEQ multiplex PCR. The data contain 150,000 or so clones, over 70% of them seen just once; the ten biggest clones take up roughly 11%. Participants were aged about 18 to 100 years from 24 US areas. Participant-given clinical history determined each cohort assignment. The CDR3 length is 14 residues. In germline, CDR1 is PRHDT, CDR2 FYEKMQ (reference sequence). V and J are TRBV13 and TRBJ2-7; 8 bases agree with TRBD2. The sequence was collected from a man aged 50-60 years who had recovered from COVID-19. Sample: PBMCs or T cells enriched from blood (not recorded which). The CDR3 coding sequence is TGTGCCAGCAGCTTCTCTAGCGGGTCCTACGTGCAGTACTTC. It is translated as CASSFSSGSYVQYF. The entire variable domain, with the rest obtained from reference TRBV13 and TRBJ2-7, is as follows: AAGVIQSPRHLIKEKRETATLKCYPIPRHDTVYWYQQGPGQDPQFLISFYEKMQSDKGSIPDRFSAQQFSDYHSELNMSSLELGDSALYFCASSFSSGSYVQYFGPGTRLTVT.